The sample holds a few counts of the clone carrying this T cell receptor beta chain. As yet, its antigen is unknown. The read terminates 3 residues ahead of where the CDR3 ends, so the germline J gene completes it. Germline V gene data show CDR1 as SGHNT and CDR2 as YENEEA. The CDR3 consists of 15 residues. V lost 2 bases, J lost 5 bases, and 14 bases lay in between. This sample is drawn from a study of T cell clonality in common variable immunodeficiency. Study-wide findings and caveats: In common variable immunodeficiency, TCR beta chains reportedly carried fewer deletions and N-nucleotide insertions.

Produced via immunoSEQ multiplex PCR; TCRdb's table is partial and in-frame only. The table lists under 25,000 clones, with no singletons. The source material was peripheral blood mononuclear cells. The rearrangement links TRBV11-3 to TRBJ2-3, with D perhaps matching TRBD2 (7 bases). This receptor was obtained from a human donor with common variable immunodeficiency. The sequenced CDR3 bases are TGTGCCAGCAGCTTAATGGCGGGGGCAGGAGATACG. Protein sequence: CASSLMAGAGDT. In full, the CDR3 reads CASSLMAGAGDTQYF.